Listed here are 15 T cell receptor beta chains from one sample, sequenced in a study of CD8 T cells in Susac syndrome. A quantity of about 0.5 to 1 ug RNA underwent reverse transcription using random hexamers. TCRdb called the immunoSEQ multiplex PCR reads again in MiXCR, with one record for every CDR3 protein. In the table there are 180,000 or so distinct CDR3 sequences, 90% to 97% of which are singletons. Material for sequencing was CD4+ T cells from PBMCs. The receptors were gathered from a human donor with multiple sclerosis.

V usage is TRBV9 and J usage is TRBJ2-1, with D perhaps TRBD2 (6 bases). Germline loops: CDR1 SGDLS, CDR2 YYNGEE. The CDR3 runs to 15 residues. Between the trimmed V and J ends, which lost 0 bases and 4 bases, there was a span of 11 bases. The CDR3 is CASSVAVGTYNEQFF. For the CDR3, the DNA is TGTGCCAGCAGCGTAGCTGTTGGGACTTACAATGAGCAGTTCTTC.

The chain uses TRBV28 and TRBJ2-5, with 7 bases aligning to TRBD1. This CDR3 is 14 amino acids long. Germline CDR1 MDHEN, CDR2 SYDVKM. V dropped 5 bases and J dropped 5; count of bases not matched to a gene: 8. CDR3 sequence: CASSRRGGSETQYF. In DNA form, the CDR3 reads TGTGCCAGCAGTCGCCGAGGGGGCTCGGAGACCCAGTACTTC.

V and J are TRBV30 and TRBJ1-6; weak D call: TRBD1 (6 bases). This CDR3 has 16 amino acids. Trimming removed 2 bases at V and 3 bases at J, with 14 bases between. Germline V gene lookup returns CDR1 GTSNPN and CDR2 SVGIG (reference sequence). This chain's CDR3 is CAWSPGRGIYNSPLHF. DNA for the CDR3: TGTGCCTGGAGTCCGGGGAGGGGGATCTATAATTCACCCCTCCACTTT.

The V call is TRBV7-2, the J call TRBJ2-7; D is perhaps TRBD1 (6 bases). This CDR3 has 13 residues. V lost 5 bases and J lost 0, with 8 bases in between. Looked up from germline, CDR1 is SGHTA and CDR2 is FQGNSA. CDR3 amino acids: CASSGGRSYEQYF. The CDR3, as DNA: TGTGCCAGCAGCGGGGGCCGCTCCTACGAGCAGTACTTC.

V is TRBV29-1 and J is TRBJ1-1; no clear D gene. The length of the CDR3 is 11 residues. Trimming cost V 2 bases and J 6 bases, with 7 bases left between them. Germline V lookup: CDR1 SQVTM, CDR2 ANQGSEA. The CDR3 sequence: CSVERFSEAFF. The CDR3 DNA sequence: TGCAGCGTTGAAAGGTTCTCTGAAGCTTTCTTT.

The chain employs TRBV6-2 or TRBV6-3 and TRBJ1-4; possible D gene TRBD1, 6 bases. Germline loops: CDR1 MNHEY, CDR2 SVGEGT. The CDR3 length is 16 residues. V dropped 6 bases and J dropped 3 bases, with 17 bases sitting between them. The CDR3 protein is CASSPTGGPANEKLFF. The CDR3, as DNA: TGTGCCAGCAGCCCGACGGGGGGGCCGGCTAATGAAAAACTGTTTTTT.

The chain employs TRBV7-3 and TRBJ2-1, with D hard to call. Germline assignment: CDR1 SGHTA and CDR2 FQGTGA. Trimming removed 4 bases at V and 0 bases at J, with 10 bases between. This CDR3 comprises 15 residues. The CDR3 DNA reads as TGTGCCAGCAGCTCGACTGCGAGCTCCTACAATGAGCAGTTCTTC. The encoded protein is CASSSTASSYNEQFF.

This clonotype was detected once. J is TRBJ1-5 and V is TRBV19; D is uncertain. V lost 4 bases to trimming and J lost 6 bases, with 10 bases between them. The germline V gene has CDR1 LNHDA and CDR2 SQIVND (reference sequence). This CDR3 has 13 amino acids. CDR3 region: CASSNGGGQPQHF. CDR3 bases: TGTGCCAGTAGTAACGGAGGTGGTCAGCCCCAGCATTTT.

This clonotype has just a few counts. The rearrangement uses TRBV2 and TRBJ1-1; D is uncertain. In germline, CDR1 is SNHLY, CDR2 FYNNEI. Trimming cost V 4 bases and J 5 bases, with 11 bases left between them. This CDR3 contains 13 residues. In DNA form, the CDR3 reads TGTGCCAGCAGTGCCTTTCAAGGAACTGAAGCTTTCTTT. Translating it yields CASSAFQGTEAFF.

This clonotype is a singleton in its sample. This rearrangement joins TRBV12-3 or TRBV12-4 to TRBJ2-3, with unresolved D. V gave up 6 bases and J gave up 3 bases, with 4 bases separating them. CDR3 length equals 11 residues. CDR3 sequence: CASRKTDTQYF. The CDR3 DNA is TGTGCCAGCAGGAAGACAGATACGCAGTATTTT.

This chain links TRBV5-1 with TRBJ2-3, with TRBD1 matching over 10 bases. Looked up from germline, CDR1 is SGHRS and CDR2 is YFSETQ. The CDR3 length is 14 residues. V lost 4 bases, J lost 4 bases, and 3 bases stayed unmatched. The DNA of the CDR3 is TGCGCCAGCAGCAGGGACAGGGGCCCAGATACGCAGTATTTT. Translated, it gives CASSRDRGPDTQYF.

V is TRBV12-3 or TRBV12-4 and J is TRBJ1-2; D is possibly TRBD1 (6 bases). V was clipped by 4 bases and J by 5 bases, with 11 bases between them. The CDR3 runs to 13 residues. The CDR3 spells CASSSNTGYGYTF. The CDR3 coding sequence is TGTGCCAGCAGTTCTAATACAGGGTATGGCTACACCTTC.

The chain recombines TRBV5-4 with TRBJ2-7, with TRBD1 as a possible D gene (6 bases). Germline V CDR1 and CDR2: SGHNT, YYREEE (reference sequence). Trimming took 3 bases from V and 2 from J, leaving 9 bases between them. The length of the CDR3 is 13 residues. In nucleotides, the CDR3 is TGTGCCAGCAGCTCCCAGGGGACCTACGAGCAGTACTTC. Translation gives CASSSQGTYEQYF. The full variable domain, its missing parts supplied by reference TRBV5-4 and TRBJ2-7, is ETGVTQSPTHLIKTRGQQVTLRCSSQSGHNTVSWYQQALGQGPQFIFQYYREEENGRGNFPPRFSGLQFPNYSSELNVNALELDDSALYLCASSSQGTYEQYFGPGTRLTVT.

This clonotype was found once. The DNA of the CDR3 is TGCAGTGCAGGCAGGGGGCCTGAAAAACTGTTTTTT. This gives the protein CSAGRGPEKLFF. J is TRBJ1-4 and V is TRBV20-1; TRBD1 matches at 8 bases. V dropped 6 bases and J dropped 7; count of bases not matched to a gene: 4. The germline V gene has CDR1 DFQATT and CDR2 SNEGSKA (reference sequence). There are 12 residues in the CDR3.

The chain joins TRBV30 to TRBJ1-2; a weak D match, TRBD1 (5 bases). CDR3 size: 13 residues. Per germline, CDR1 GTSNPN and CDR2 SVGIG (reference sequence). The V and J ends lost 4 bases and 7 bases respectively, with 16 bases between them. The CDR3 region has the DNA TGTGCCTGGAAATGGGGGACTACAGGTGGCTACACCTTC. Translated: CAWKWGTTGGYTF.